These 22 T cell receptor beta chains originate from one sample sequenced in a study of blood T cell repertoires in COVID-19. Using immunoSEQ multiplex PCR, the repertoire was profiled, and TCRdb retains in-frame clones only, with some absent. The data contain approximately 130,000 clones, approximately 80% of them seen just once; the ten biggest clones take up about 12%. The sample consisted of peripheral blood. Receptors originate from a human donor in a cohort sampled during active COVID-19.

The chain's CDR3 is CASTSGQGGYEQYF. The CDR3 nucleotides read TGTGCCAGCACTAGCGGTCAGGGAGGCTACGAGCAGTACTTC. V is TRBV7-2 and J is TRBJ2-7; 7 bases agree with TRBD2. The CDR3 is made up of 14 amino acids. Germline assignment: CDR1 SGHTA and CDR2 FQGNSA. Unmatched junction bases numbered 9, after V lost 7 bases and J lost 3 bases.

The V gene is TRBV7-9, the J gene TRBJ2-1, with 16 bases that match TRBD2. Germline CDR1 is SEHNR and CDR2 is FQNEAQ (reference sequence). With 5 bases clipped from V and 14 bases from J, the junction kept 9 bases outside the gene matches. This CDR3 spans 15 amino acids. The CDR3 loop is CASSRGTSGGAPEFF. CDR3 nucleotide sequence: TGTGCCAGCAGCCGCGGGACTAGCGGGGGGGCCCCGGAGTTCTTC.

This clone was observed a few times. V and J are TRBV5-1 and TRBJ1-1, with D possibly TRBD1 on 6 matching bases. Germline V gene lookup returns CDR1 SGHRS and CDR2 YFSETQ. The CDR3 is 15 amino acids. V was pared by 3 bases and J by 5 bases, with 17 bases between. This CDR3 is CASSSSQGSSTEAFF. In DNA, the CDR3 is TGCGCCAGCAGCTCGTCACAGGGATCCTCAACTGAAGCTTTCTTT.

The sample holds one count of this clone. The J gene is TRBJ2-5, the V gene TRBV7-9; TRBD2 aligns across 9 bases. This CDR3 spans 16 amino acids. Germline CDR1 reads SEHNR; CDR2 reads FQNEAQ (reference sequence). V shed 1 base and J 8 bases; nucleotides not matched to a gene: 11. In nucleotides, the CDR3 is TGTGCCAGCAGCTTAGATATAGCGGGGGCTCAATATACCCAGTACTTC. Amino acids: CASSLDIAGAQYTQYF.

The CDR3, as DNA: TGCGCCAGCAGCATAGCGGGGGGATACAATGAGCAGTTCTTC. Translating it yields CASSIAGGYNEQFF. V usage is TRBV5-1 and J usage is TRBJ2-1; TRBD2 agrees at 10 bases. J gave up 4 bases and V 4 bases, and 2 bases lay outside the gene matches. This CDR3 is 14 amino acids long. Germline assignment: CDR1 SGHRS and CDR2 YFSETQ.

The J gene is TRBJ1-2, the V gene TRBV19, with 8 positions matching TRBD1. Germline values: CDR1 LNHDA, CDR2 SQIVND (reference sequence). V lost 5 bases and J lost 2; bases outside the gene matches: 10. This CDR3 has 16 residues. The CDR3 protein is CASSVGFYRGNYGYTF. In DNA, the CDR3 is TGTGCCAGTAGTGTCGGATTTTACAGGGGGAACTATGGCTACACCTTC.

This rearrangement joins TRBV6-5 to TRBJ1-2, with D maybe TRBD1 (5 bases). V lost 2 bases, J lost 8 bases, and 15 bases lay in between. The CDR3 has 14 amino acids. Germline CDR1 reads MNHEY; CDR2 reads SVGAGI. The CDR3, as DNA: TGTGCCAGCAGTTACCGGGCAGGGCAATACGGCTACACCTTC. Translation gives CASSYRAGQYGYTF.

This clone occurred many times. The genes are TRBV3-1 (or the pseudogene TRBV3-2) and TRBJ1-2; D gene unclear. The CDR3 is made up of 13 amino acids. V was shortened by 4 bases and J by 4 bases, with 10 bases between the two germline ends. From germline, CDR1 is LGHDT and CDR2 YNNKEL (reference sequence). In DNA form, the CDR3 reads TGTGCCAGCAGCCCTTATGGTAGCTATGGCTACACCTTC. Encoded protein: CASSPYGSYGYTF.

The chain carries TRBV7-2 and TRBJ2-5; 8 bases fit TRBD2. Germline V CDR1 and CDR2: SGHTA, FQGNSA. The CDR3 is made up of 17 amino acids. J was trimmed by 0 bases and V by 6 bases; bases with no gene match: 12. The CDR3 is CASRKGLAGGNQETQYF. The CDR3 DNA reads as TGTGCCAGCAGAAAGGGTTTGGCGGGGGGAAACCAAGAGACCCAGTACTTC.

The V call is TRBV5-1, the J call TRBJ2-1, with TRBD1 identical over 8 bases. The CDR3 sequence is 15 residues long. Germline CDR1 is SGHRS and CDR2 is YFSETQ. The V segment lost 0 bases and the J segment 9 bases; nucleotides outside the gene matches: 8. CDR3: CASSLEGRGLGEQFF. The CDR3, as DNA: TGCGCCAGCAGCTTGGAAGGCAGGGGGCTGGGTGAGCAGTTCTTC.

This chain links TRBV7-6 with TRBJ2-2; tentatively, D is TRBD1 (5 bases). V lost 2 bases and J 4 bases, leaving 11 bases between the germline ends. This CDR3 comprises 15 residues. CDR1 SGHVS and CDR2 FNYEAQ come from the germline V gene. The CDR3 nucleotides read TGTGCCAGCAGCTTAACCCAGGGATTCACCGGGGAGCTGTTTTTT. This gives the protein CASSLTQGFTGELFF.

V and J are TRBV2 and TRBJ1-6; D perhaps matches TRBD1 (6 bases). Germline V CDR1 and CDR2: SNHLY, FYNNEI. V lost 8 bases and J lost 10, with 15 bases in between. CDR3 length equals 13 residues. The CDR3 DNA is TGTGCCAGCGGTAGGGGGATAGTCTCACCCCTCCACTTT. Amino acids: CASGRGIVSPLHF.

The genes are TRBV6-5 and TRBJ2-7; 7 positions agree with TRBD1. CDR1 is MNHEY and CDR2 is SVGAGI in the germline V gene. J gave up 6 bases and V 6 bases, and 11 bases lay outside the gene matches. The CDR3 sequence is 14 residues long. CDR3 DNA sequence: TGTGCCAGCAGACTTAGACAGGGTGGGTCCGAGCAGTACTTC. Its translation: CASRLRQGGSEQYF.

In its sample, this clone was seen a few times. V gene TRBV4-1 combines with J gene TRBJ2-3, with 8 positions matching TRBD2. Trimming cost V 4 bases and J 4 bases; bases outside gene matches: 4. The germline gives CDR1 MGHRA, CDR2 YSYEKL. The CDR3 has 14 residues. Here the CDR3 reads CASSPGLGSDTQYF. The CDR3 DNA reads TGCGCCAGCAGCCCGGGACTAGGTTCAGATACGCAGTATTTT.

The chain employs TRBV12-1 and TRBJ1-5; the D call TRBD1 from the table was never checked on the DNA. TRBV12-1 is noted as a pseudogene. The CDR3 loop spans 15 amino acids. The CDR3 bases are TGTGCCAGCAGCTTCCCACGACAGTACAATCAGCCCCAGCATTTT. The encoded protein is CASSFPRQYNQPQHF.

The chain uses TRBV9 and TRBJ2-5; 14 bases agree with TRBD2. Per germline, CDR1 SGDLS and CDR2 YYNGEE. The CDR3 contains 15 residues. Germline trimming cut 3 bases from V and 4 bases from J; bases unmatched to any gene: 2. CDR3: CASSAGTSGGETQYF. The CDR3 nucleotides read TGTGCCAGCAGCGCGGGGACTAGCGGGGGAGAGACCCAGTACTTC.

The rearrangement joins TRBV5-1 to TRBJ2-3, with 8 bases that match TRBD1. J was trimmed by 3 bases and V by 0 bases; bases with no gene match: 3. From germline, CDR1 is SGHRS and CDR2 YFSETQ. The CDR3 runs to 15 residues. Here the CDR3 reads CASSLGQGLTDTQYF. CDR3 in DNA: TGCGCCAGCAGCTTGGGACAGGGGCTTACAGATACGCAGTATTTT.

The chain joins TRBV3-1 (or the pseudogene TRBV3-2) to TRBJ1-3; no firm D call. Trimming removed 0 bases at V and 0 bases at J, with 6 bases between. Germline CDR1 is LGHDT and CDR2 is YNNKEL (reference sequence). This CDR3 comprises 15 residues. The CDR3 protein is CASSQETVSGNTIYF. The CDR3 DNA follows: TGTGCCAGCAGCCAAGAAACAGTCTCTGGAAACACCATATATTTT.

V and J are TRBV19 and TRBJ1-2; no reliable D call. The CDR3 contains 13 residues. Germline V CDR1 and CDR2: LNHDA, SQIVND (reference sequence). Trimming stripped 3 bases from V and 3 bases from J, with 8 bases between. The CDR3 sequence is CASSIGSDYGYTF. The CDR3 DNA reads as TGTGCCAGTAGTATCGGGTCGGACTATGGCTACACCTTC.

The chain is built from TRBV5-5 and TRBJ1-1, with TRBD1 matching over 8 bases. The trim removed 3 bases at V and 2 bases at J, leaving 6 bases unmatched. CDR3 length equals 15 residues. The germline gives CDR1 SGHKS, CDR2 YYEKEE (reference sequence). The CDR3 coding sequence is TGTGCCAGCAGCTATTCAGGACAGGGCAACACTGAAGCTTTCTTT. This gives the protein CASSYSGQGNTEAFF.

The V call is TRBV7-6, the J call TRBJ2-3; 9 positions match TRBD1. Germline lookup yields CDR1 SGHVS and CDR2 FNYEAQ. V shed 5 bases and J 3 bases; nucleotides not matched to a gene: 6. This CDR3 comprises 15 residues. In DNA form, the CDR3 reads TGTGCCAGCAGCCCCGGTGACAGGGGGACAGATACGCAGTATTTT. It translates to CASSPGDRGTDTQYF. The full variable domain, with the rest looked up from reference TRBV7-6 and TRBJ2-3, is GAGVSQSPRYKVTKRGQDVALRCDPISGHVSLYWYRQALGQGPEFLTYFNYEAQQDKSGLPNDRFSAERPEGSISTLTIQRTEQRDSAMYRCASSPGDRGTDTQYFGPGTRLTVL.

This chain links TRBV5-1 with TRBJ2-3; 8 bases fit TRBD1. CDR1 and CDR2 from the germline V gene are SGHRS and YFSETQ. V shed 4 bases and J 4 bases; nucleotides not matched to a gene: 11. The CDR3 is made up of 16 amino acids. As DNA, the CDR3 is TGCGCCAGCAGCGGAAATGCAGGGGGCGCGTCAGATACGCAGTATTTT. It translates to CASSGNAGGASDTQYF.